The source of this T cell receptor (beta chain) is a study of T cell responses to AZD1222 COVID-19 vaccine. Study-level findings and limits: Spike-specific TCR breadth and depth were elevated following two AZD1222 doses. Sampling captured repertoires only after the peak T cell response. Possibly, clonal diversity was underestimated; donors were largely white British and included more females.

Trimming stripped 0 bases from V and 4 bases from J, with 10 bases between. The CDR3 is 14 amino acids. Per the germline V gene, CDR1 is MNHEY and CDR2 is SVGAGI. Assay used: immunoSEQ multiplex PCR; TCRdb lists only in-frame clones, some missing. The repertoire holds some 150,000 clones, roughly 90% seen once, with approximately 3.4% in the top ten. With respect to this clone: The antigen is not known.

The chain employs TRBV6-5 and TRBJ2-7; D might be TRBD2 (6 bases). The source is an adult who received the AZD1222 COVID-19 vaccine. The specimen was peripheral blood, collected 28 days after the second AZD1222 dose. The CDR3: CASSYSGEAYEQYF. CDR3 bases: TGTGCCAGCAGTTACTCCGGGGAGGCTTACGAGCAGTACTTC.